The subject of this entry is one T cell receptor (beta chain). The trim removed 2 bases at V and 3 bases at J, leaving 5 bases unmatched. This CDR3 spans 15 amino acids. Germline V gives CDR1 GTSNPN, CDR2 SVGIG (reference sequence). Repertoires were generated with immunoSEQ multiplex PCR, while TCRdb's copy carries only in-frame clones and drops some. The sample contains 250,000 or so clones, around 83% of which appear only once. This entry comes from a study of blood T cell repertoires in COVID-19. Whole-study context: There were acute and convalescent COVID-19 samples, and they came from the United States, Italy and Spain. PBMCs, B-cell-depleted T cells, or T cells provided the cDNA or gDNA that made up the material.

The sequencing sample was made of peripheral blood. This receptor was identified in a woman between 18 and 29 years old with acute or convalescent COVID-19. V gene TRBV30 combines with J gene TRBJ2-7; 12 nucleotides align to TRBD1. The CDR3 region is CAWSQGTGGIYEQYF. CDR3 nucleotide sequence: TGTGCCTGGAGTCAAGGGACAGGGGGCATCTACGAGCAGTACTTC.